The TCR beta chain described here comes from a study of regulatory T cells in long-lasting Graves disease. Study overall: Graves' patients, newly diagnosed, had taken antithyroid drugs under 3 months. Study findings and constraints: When disease was persistent, TRBV28, TRBJ1-2 and TRBJ2-5 were the favored segments. Comparison showed that persistent patients shared more public clonotypes (roughly 2,700) than new patients (nearly 1,000).

The CDR3 is made up of 18 amino acids. CDR1 SGDLS and CDR2 YYNGEE come from the germline V gene. The J segment lost 6 bases and the V segment lost 5 bases, leaving 17 bases of the junction unmatched. Time point here: newly diagnosed GD, antithyroid drugs for less than 3 months. RNA extracted from PBMCs served as the sequencing template. The patient group derived from an endocrinology department in Xi'an, China. Note on this clonotype: Its antigen is currently unknown.

Researchers made TCR beta libraries by using iRepertoire HTBI primers and running Arm-PCR on CDR3 regions. Using its own MiXCR run on the multiplex PCR reads, TCRdb lists one record per CDR3 protein. This sample carries some 320,000 distinct CDR3 sequences, 15% to 20% of them seen once, and the ten largest clones take about 36%. The TCR comes from a female donor with Graves disease. The rearrangement links TRBV9 to TRBJ2-3, with TRBD2 matching 11 bases. The starting material was peripheral blood mononuclear cells (PBMCs), obtained at new diagnosis, from a patient treated with antithyroid drugs. The CDR3 coding sequence is TGTGCCAGCAGTGAACTAGCGGGAGTAGGAGTCCCCCCGGATACGCAGTATTTT. Amino acid sequence: CASSELAGVGVPPDTQYF.